Below, 27 T cell receptor beta chains from the same sample are listed, as sequenced in a study of shared clonotypes between healthy human individuals. Assay used: immunoSEQ multiplex PCR; TCRdb lists only in-frame clones, some missing. In the table there are 2 million or so clones, 85% to 95% of which are singletons. Sequenced: naive CD4+ T cells sorted from blood. Stated subset: CD45RA+ positively selected. The source is a man aged 18-30 years in good health.

The CDR3 region has the DNA TGTGCCAGCAGCTTAGGGGCAGGTTTATCGACCGGGGAGCTGTTTTTT. Protein: CASSLGAGLSTGELFF. V usage is TRBV7-9 and J usage is TRBJ2-2; D gene ambiguous. CDR3 length: 16 residues. Per the germline V gene, CDR1 is SEHNR and CDR2 is FQNEAQ (reference sequence). V dropped 1 base and J dropped 5 bases, with 14 bases sitting between them.

The chain joins TRBV18 to TRBJ1-5; TRBD1 might be the D (6 bases). The CDR3 runs 16 residues. Germline CDR1 reads KGHSH; CDR2 reads LQKENI. V was shortened by 5 bases and J by 6 bases, with 20 bases between the two germline ends. In DNA form, the CDR3 reads TGTGCCAGCTCATCCACTAGGGGGTGGATGGGTCAGCCCCAGCATTTT. Its translation: CASSSTRGWMGQPQHF.

Regarding this clone: Other DNA sequences in this sample translate to the same CDR3. V is TRBV5-4 and J is TRBJ2-7, with 8 nucleotides matching TRBD1. Losses at the gene ends were 5 bases for V and 4 bases for J; bases not matched to a gene: 8. Germline V gene sequence: CDR1 SGHNT, CDR2 YYREEE (reference sequence). This CDR3 is 14 amino acids long. The CDR3: CASSFDRGVYEQYF. CDR3 bases: TGTGCCAGCAGTTTTGACAGGGGCGTATACGAGCAGTACTTC.

J is TRBJ2-5 and V is TRBV10-3, with 10 bases identical to TRBD1. In germline, CDR1 is ENHRY, CDR2 SYGVKD. CDR3 size: 14 residues. V shed 6 bases, J shed 4 bases, and the junction held 5 bases outside the gene matches. The CDR3 sequence is CAISDGTGVETQYF. The CDR3 DNA sequence: TGTGCCATCAGCGACGGGACAGGGGTAGAGACCCAGTACTTC.

The chain has TRBV2 and TRBJ2-7, with 14 bases that match TRBD2. V dropped 6 bases and J dropped 3; count of bases not matched to a gene: 19. Germline V gives CDR1 SNHLY, CDR2 FYNNEI. The CDR3 is 20 residues long. The CDR3 reads CASRDITGTSGRNRYYEQYF. CDR3 DNA sequence: TGTGCCAGCAGGGACATAACTGGGACTAGCGGGAGAAACCGTTACTACGAGCAGTACTTC.

This chain uses TRBV19 with TRBJ1-6, with TRBD1 as a possible D gene (5 bases). Germline assignment: CDR1 LNHDA and CDR2 SQIVND (reference sequence). V lost 5 bases and J 7 bases, leaving 12 bases between the germline ends. There are 14 residues in the CDR3. In DNA, the CDR3 is TGTGCCAGTAGTCCGGGACCGTGGAATTCACCCCTCCACTTT. Translation gives CASSPGPWNSPLHF.

The genes are TRBV28 and TRBJ2-2; D is ambiguous. This CDR3 comprises 12 residues. Per the germline V gene, CDR1 is MDHEN and CDR2 is SYDVKM. V was shortened by 5 bases and J by 8 bases, with 9 bases between the two germline ends. CDR3 sequence reads: CASSGLFGELFF. DNA of the CDR3: TGTGCCAGCAGTGGGTTATTTGGGGAGCTGTTTTTT.

About this clone: This clone may be a read error of a much larger clone one base away. The V gene is TRBV28, the J gene TRBJ1-5, with unresolved D. The germline V gene encodes CDR1 MDHEN and CDR2 SYDVKM. The CDR3 length is 13 residues. Trimming took 5 bases from V and 0 from J, leaving 5 bases between them. CDR3 nucleotides: TGTGCCAGCAGTCAATATAGCAATCAGCCCCAGCATTTT. Amino acid sequence: CASSQYSNQPQHF.

The chain links TRBV7-8 to TRBJ1-1, with a tentative D call TRBD1 (5 bases). Germline V CDR1 and CDR2: SGHVS, FQNEAQ. V was cut by 3 bases and J by 0 bases, with 11 bases left in between. CDR3 length: 15 amino acids. The CDR3: CASSLVSGMNTEAFF. CDR3 sequence (DNA): TGTGCCAGCAGCTTGGTTTCAGGGATGAACACTGAAGCTTTCTTT.

This CDR3 is CASSQVVRGLGQPQHF. The CDR3, as DNA: TGCGCCAGCAGCCAAGTCGTTCGAGGGCTTGGTCAGCCCCAGCATTTT. The chain recombines TRBV4-1 with TRBJ1-5; unclear D gene. V lost 1 base, J lost 6 bases, and 16 bases lay in between. Germline V CDR1 and CDR2: MGHRA, YSYEKL. This CDR3 spans 16 amino acids.

This chain joins TRBV5-6 and TRBJ2-2; TRBD1 agrees at 9 bases. Per the germline V gene, CDR1 is SGHDT and CDR2 is YYEEEE. The CDR3 runs to 15 residues. J was trimmed by 4 bases and V by 4 bases; bases with no gene match: 5. The CDR3 reads CASSPDRGFTGELFF. The CDR3 DNA is TGTGCCAGCAGCCCCGACAGGGGGTTCACCGGGGAGCTGTTTTTT.

This clone was seen once. In the same sample, other DNA sequences code for this CDR3. The gene calls are TRBV19 and TRBJ2-1; D is perhaps TRBD1 or TRBD2 (6 bases each). Germline CDR1 reads LNHDA; CDR2 reads SQIVND (reference sequence). Between the trimmed V and J ends, which lost 3 bases and 7 bases, there was a span of 10 bases. This CDR3 has 13 amino acids. CDR3: CASSIRRGNEQFF. The CDR3 DNA follows: TGTGCCAGTAGTATTAGGAGGGGGAATGAGCAGTTCTTC.

The chain couples TRBV5-1 to TRBJ2-7; TRBD1 matches at 9 bases. CDR1 SGHRS and CDR2 YFSETQ come from the germline V gene. Unmatched junction bases numbered 14, after V lost 5 bases and J lost 5 bases. This CDR3 has 16 amino acids. The CDR3 DNA reads TGCGCCAGCAGTCAACTAACCTTGGGACAGGGCGACGAGCAGTACTTC. This translates into CASSQLTLGQGDEQYF.

The rearrangement joins TRBV7-9 to TRBJ2-1; 8 nucleotides agree with TRBD1. CDR1 and CDR2 from the germline V gene are SEHNR and FQNEAQ (reference sequence). This CDR3 contains 15 residues. The V segment lost 5 bases and the J segment 4 bases; nucleotides outside the gene matches: 7. The chain's CDR3 is CASSPWTGSYNEQFF. CDR3 nucleotide sequence: TGTGCCAGCAGCCCCTGGACAGGGTCATACAATGAGCAGTTCTTC.

The V call is TRBV30, the J call TRBJ1-1, with a weak D call TRBD1 (5 bases). Germline CDR1 GTSNPN, CDR2 SVGIG (reference sequence). V lost 5 bases and J 1 base, leaving 11 bases between the germline ends. CDR3 length: 13 amino acids. The CDR3, as DNA: TGTGCCTGGGGATCAGGGCCGAACACTGAAGCTTTCTTT. This sequence encodes CAWGSGPNTEAFF.

Details on this clone: Within the sample, other DNA sequences also encode this same CDR3. DNA for the CDR3: TGTGCCAGCAGTAGGGACAGAGACTACGAGCAGTACTTC. This gives the protein CASSRDRDYEQYF. The chain is built from TRBV6-1 and TRBJ2-7; 7 nucleotides agree with TRBD1. With V trimmed by 5 bases and J by 3 bases, 4 bases remained unmatched. The CDR3 spans 13 residues. The germline gives CDR1 MNHNS, CDR2 SASEGT.

The chain is built from TRBV18 and TRBJ2-7; 13 bases align to TRBD2. V shed 6 bases and J 4 bases; nucleotides not matched to a gene: 6. This CDR3 contains 15 residues. The V gene's germline CDR1 is KGHSH and CDR2 LQKENI. CDR3 sequence: CASSPGTSGKYEQYF. The CDR3, as DNA: TGTGCCAGCTCTCCAGGGACTAGCGGGAAATACGAGCAGTACTTC. The full variable domain, its missing parts supplied by reference TRBV18 and TRBJ2-7, is NAGVMQNPRHLVRRRGQEARLRCSPMKGHSHVYWYRQLPEEGLKFMVYLQKENIIDESGMPKERFSAEFPKEGPSILRIQQVVRGDSAAYFCASSPGTSGKYEQYFGPGTRLTVT.

The rearrangement uses TRBV28 and TRBJ2-7, with TRBD2 identical over 12 bases. The V segment lost 3 bases and the J segment 6 bases; nucleotides outside the gene matches: 6. Looked up from germline, CDR1 is MDHEN and CDR2 is SYDVKM. The CDR3 is made up of 15 amino acids. The DNA for the CDR3 is TGTGCCAGCAGTTTCGGACTAGCGGGGTCCGGCGAGCAGTACTTC. Encoded protein: CASSFGLAGSGEQYF.

V is TRBV7-9 and J is TRBJ1-5, with D maybe TRBD1 (5 bases). With 3 bases removed from V and 5 bases from J, the gap between germline ends came to 14 bases. This CDR3 has 15 amino acids. CDR1 and CDR2 (germline): SEHNR, FQNEAQ (reference sequence). This CDR3 reads CASSLGQGGDQPQHF. DNA of the CDR3: TGTGCCAGCAGCTTGGGGCAGGGTGGCGATCAGCCCCAGCATTTT.

This chain uses TRBV5-1 with TRBJ2-1; 11 nucleotides agree with TRBD2. CDR3 length equals 16 residues. The trim removed 2 bases at V and 9 bases at J, leaving 10 bases unmatched. CDR1 and CDR2 from the germline V gene are SGHRS and YFSETQ. CDR3 region: CASSFMIAGGLGEQFF. The CDR3 DNA sequence: TGCGCCAGCAGCTTCATGATAGCGGGAGGGCTGGGTGAGCAGTTCTTC.

Here the CDR3 reads CASSLDRLGGYTF. In nucleotides, the CDR3 is TGTGCCAGCAGCTTAGACAGGCTCGGCGGCTACACCTTC. The chain combines TRBV7-8 with TRBJ1-2; D perhaps matches TRBD1 (5 bases). Germline V gives CDR1 SGHVS, CDR2 FQNEAQ. The ends were cut back, 1 base at V and 8 bases at J, with 11 bases in the middle. The CDR3 is 13 amino acids.

This chain uses TRBV12-5 with TRBJ2-7, with D perhaps TRBD2 (6 bases). The CDR3 extends over 12 amino acids. Trimming left V 9 bases short and J 3 bases short, with 12 bases between. Germline V gene lookup returns CDR1 LGHNT and CDR2 FRNRAP. CDR3 DNA sequence: TGTGCTAGCGCCCAGGAGGGCTACGAGCAGTACTTC. Protein sequence: CASAQEGYEQYF.

The chain employs TRBV5-1 and TRBJ2-3; unclear D gene. Germline CDR1 SGHRS, CDR2 YFSETQ. The CDR3 sequence is 14 residues long. The ends were cut back, 4 bases at V and 3 bases at J, with 12 bases in the middle. The CDR3 spells CASSPGTKTDTQYF. For the CDR3, the DNA is TGCGCCAGCAGCCCGGGTACTAAAACAGATACGCAGTATTTT. The entire variable domain, with the rest obtained from reference TRBV5-1 and TRBJ2-3, is as follows: KAGVTQTPRYLIKTRGQQVTLSCSPISGHRSVSWYQQTPGQGLQFLFEYFSETQRNKGNFPGRFSGRQFSNSRSEMNVSTLELGDSALYLCASSPGTKTDTQYFGPGTRLTVL.

In this sample, this clone turned up once. The J gene is TRBJ2-5, the V gene TRBV5-1, with 11 bases lining up with TRBD2. The CDR3 consists of 16 residues. The V segment lost 4 bases and the J segment 5 bases; nucleotides outside the gene matches: 10. Per germline, CDR1 SGHRS and CDR2 YFSETQ. CDR3 bases: TGCGCCAGCAGCAAGACTAGCGGGGCCCTTTCGGAGACCCAGTACTTC. Translation: CASSKTSGALSETQYF.

The chain recombines TRBV14 with TRBJ2-7; possibly TRBD1 for D (5 bases). V was cut by 1 base and J by 6 bases, with 7 bases left in between. This CDR3 contains 12 residues. CDR1 is SGHDN and CDR2 is FVKESK in the germline V gene. The CDR3 coding sequence is TGTGCCAGCAGCCAAGTCAGGGCCGAGCAGTACTTC. It encodes CASSQVRAEQYF. Filled out from reference TRBV14 and TRBJ2-7, the complete variable domain reads EAGVTQFPSHSVIEKGQTVTLRCDPISGHDNLYWYRRVMGKEIKFLLHFVKESKQDESGMPNNRFLAERTGGTYSTLKVQPAELEDSGVYFCASSQVRAEQYFGPGTRLTVT.

The J gene is TRBJ2-7, the V gene TRBV7-2, with D unresolved. The germline V gene has CDR1 SGHTA and CDR2 FQGNSA. The CDR3 length is 13 residues. The germline V and J ends were trimmed by 4 bases and 5 bases, with 12 bases remaining between them. For the CDR3, the DNA is TGTGCCAGCAGCTACTCGTCTATCAACGAGCAGTACTTC. It is translated as CASSYSSINEQYF.

This chain uses TRBV6-6 with TRBJ2-7; tentatively, D is TRBD2 (5 bases). CDR3 length: 14 amino acids. Deletions cut 6 bases from V and 3 bases from J, with 15 bases between. Germline V lookup: CDR1 MNHNY, CDR2 SVGAGI (reference sequence). The CDR3: CASSTNGISYEQYF. In DNA form, the CDR3 reads TGTGCCAGCAGCACGAACGGGATCAGCTACGAGCAGTACTTC.